What follows are 17 T cell receptor beta chains derived from one specimen sequenced in a study of T cell clones after liver transplantation. The method was immunoSEQ multiplex PCR; TCRdb's version includes in-frame clones alone and lacks a portion of them. The data show roughly 73,000 clones, 75% to 85% seen once. The starting material was CD4+ T cells from blood, obtained before liver transplant. The receptors here all came from a human donor who received a liver transplant.

The chain uses TRBV10-1 and TRBJ2-5, with TRBD2 matching 7 bases. The length of the CDR3 is 13 residues. CDR1 is WNHNN, CDR2 SYGVQD, per germline (reference sequence). V shed 6 bases and J 2 bases; nucleotides not matched to a gene: 3. The CDR3 loop is CASSPGLQETQYF. In DNA form, the CDR3 reads TGCGCCAGCAGCCCGGGACTACAAGAGACCCAGTACTTC.

This sequence joins TRBV29-1 and TRBJ2-6; D gene uncertain. Trimming cost V 6 bases and J 0 bases, with 3 bases left between them. CDR1 and CDR2 from the germline V gene are SQVTM and ANQGSEA. The length of the CDR3 is 12 residues. The CDR3 bases are TGCAGCGTGATCTCTGGGGCCAACGTCCTGACTTTC. Protein: CSVISGANVLTF.

V gene TRBV18 combines with J gene TRBJ2-1, with TRBD2 matching 7 bases. V lost 2 bases to trimming and J lost 3 bases; unmatched junction nucleotides: 7. The CDR3 consists of 16 residues. CDR1 and CDR2 from the germline V gene are KGHSH and LQKENI. The DNA of the CDR3 is TGTGCCAGCTCACCAACCGGGGGGTTAAGCTACAATGAGCAGTTCTTC. It codes for CASSPTGGLSYNEQFF.

V gene TRBV5-4 combines with J gene TRBJ2-6; TRBD1 might be the D (6 bases). V shed 2 bases and J shed 4 bases, with 13 bases lying between them. The CDR3 consists of 16 residues. The germline gives CDR1 SGHNT, CDR2 YYREEE (reference sequence). In DNA form, the CDR3 reads TGTGCCAGCAGCTTAGGGATTGGGACAGGGGCCAACGTCCTGACTTTC. Translating gives CASSLGIGTGANVLTF.

This clone was found a few times. The chain uses TRBV30 and TRBJ1-1; D remains unclear. The CDR3 spans 12 residues. Trimming took off 4 bases at V and 7 bases at J, with 13 bases between the two ends. Germline lookup yields CDR1 GTSNPN and CDR2 SVGIG (reference sequence). The CDR3 sequence: CAWTLSVGEAFF. Here the CDR3 DNA reads TGTGCCTGGACCCTCTCTGTGGGTGAAGCTTTCTTT.

This chain joins TRBV7-9 and TRBJ1-1; D remains unclear. Trimming removed 4 bases at V and 5 bases at J, with 14 bases between. Germline CDR1 is SEHNR and CDR2 is FQNEAQ (reference sequence). This CDR3 has 14 amino acids. The DNA for the CDR3 is TGTGCCAGCAGCTCTCTCCGGGGAGGAACTGAAGCTTTCTTT. As protein: CASSSLRGGTEAFF.

The rearrangement links TRBV9 to TRBJ2-1; 8 bases fit TRBD2. This CDR3 is built from 15 residues. V was clipped by 0 bases and J by 7 bases; unmatched bases: 6. Germline V gene lookup returns CDR1 SGDLS and CDR2 YYNGEE. In DNA form, the CDR3 reads TGTGCCAGCAGCGTAGATCCGGGAGGGAGGAATGAGCAGTTCTTC. Protein: CASSVDPGGRNEQFF.

V usage is TRBV9 and J usage is TRBJ1-1, with 10 bases aligning to TRBD1. CDR3 size: 16 residues. Germline-derived CDR1 and CDR2 are SGDLS and YYNGEE. V lost 3 bases and J lost 1; bases outside the gene matches: 6. CDR3 in DNA: TGTGCCAGCAGCGCCCGACAGGGGGCAACGAACACTGAAGCTTTCTTT. As protein: CASSARQGATNTEAFF.

The rearrangement uses TRBV9 and TRBJ2-5; TRBD1 matches 10 bases. Germline CDR1 SGDLS, CDR2 YYNGEE. After removal of 3 bases from V and 4 bases from J, the junction contained 3 bases not matched to a gene. The CDR3 covers 14 residues. The CDR3 DNA follows: TGTGCCAGCAGCGAGACAGGGGGCGGAGAGACCCAGTACTTC. It codes for CASSETGGGETQYF.

This clone has a single count. This rearrangement joins TRBV6-6 to TRBJ2-4, with D uncertain. There are 12 residues in the CDR3. Trimming stripped 5 bases from V and 3 bases from J, with 5 bases between. Germline CDR1 is MNHNY and CDR2 is SVGAGI (reference sequence). The CDR3: CASSPRKNIQYF. CDR3 bases: TGTGCCAGCAGTCCCCGCAAAAACATTCAGTACTTC.

This chain links TRBV10-3 with TRBJ2-1, with 9 bases matching TRBD2. With 0 bases clipped from V and 8 bases from J, the junction kept 8 bases outside the gene matches. The CDR3 runs 16 residues. Germline CDR1 reads ENHRY; CDR2 reads SYGVKD. The CDR3: CAISESTGGRVYEQFF. The CDR3 DNA sequence: TGTGCCATCAGTGAGTCGACTGGCGGGAGGGTCTATGAGCAGTTCTTC.

The chain links TRBV27 to TRBJ1-1; TRBD1 might be the D (5 bases). Germline lookup yields CDR1 MNHEY and CDR2 SMNVEV (reference sequence). The CDR3 extends over 14 amino acids. With 6 bases removed from V and 6 bases from J, the gap between germline ends came to 17 bases. The CDR3 here is CASRSDSGPSEAFF. The CDR3 DNA reads as TGTGCCAGCAGGTCGGATTCGGGGCCGTCTGAAGCTTTCTTT.

This sequence joins TRBV5-6 and TRBJ1-1; 7 bases fit TRBD1. CDR1 is SGHDT, CDR2 YYEEEE, per germline. V lost 4 bases and J lost 7; bases outside the gene matches: 7. The CDR3 runs to 13 residues. The CDR3 region is CASSTGQAGEAFF. The CDR3 DNA reads TGTGCCAGCAGCACTGGACAGGCCGGTGAAGCTTTCTTT.

The rearrangement links TRBV6-1 to TRBJ2-4; possibly TRBD2 for D (6 bases). The V gene lost 4 bases and the J gene lost 8 bases, with 12 bases spanning the gap. This CDR3 region has 13 residues. The germline V gene has CDR1 MNHNS and CDR2 SASEGT. The chain's CDR3 is CASSVRRGDIQYF. CDR3 sequence (DNA): TGTGCCAGCAGTGTAAGGAGGGGAGACATTCAGTACTTC.

The chain recombines TRBV5-4 with TRBJ2-3; 7 bases match TRBD2. Germline trimming cut 4 bases from V and 6 bases from J; bases unmatched to any gene: 14. The CDR3 spans 16 residues. CDR1 is SGHNT, CDR2 YYREEE, per germline (reference sequence). The CDR3 DNA follows: TGTGCCAGCAGCCCCCCTGGGGCTAGCGGTACCGATACGCAGTATTTT. This encodes CASSPPGASGTDTQYF. Full variable domain (remainder filled in from reference TRBV5-4 and TRBJ2-3): ETGVTQSPTHLIKTRGQQVTLRCSSQSGHNTVSWYQQALGQGPQFIFQYYREEENGRGNFPPRFSGLQFPNYSSELNVNALELDDSALYLCASSPPGASGTDTQYFGPGTRLTVL.

The V and J genes are TRBV11-1 and TRBJ1-1; unclear D gene. Germline V gives CDR1 SGHAT, CDR2 FQDESV (reference sequence). V was trimmed by 6 bases and J by 1 base, leaving 12 bases between them. The CDR3 length is 14 residues. In nucleotides, the CDR3 is TGTGCCAGCAGTTTCGCCCCATCGAACACTGAAGCTTTCTTT. The encoded protein is CASSFAPSNTEAFF.

This sequence joins TRBV7-2 and TRBJ2-1; D possibly corresponds to TRBD1 (6 bases). Trimming took 4 bases from V and 7 from J, leaving 11 bases between them. CDR3 length equals 13 residues. Germline CDR1 SGHTA, CDR2 FQGNSA. The CDR3 loop is CASSSDTGNEQFF. CDR3 bases: TGTGCCAGCAGCTCTGACACAGGGAATGAGCAGTTCTTC.